These 26 T cell receptor beta chains were sequenced from one sample in a study of blood T cell repertoires in COVID-19. Using immunoSEQ multiplex PCR, the repertoire was profiled, and TCRdb retains in-frame clones only, with some absent. The sample records over 250,000 clones, approximately 86% being singletons. The sample comprised PBMCs or T cells enriched from blood (not recorded which). All receptors derive from a woman aged 18-29 years who had recovered from COVID-19.

The J gene is TRBJ2-1, the V gene TRBV11-1; D might be TRBD1 (6 bases). V was trimmed by 8 bases and J by 8 bases, leaving 22 bases between them. This CDR3 contains 15 residues. The germline gives CDR1 SGHAT, CDR2 FQDESV (reference sequence). The CDR3 sequence: CASGTGSRGWDEQFF. CDR3 DNA sequence: TGTGCCAGCGGCACAGGGTCGAGGGGTTGGGATGAGCAGTTCTTC.

The chain carries TRBV10-3 and TRBJ1-1, with D uncertain. The CDR3 is made up of 15 amino acids. V lost 0 bases, J lost 1 base, and 9 bases lay in between. The germline gives CDR1 ENHRY, CDR2 SYGVKD. The CDR3 here is CAISESVGRNTEAFF. In DNA, the CDR3 is TGTGCCATCAGTGAGTCCGTCGGGAGGAACACTGAAGCTTTCTTT.

This clone was seen just once. The chain uses TRBV12-5 and TRBJ1-1; a possible D gene is TRBD1 (5 bases). The CDR3 has 14 amino acids. Germline CDR1 reads LGHNT; CDR2 reads FRNRAP. Deletions cut 4 bases from V and 6 bases from J, with 15 bases between. CDR3 sequence (DNA): TGTGCTAGTGGTTGGACAAGTGGTAGGCCTGAAGCTTTCTTT. Encoded protein: CASGWTSGRPEAFF.

The chain carries TRBV4-1 and TRBJ2-7; TRBD2 might be the D (5 bases). Trimming left V 2 bases short and J 1 base short, with 9 bases between. Germline CDR1 is MGHRA and CDR2 is YSYEKL. The CDR3 spans 14 residues. This CDR3 is CASSQQLGSYEQYF. CDR3 bases: TGCGCCAGCAGCCAACAACTAGGGTCCTACGAGCAGTACTTC.

This sequence joins TRBV12-3 or TRBV12-4 and TRBJ1-4, with D unclear. Trimming pared 4 bases from V and 4 bases from J, leaving 7 bases between. The CDR3 runs to 13 residues. DNA for the CDR3: TGTGCCAGCAGTTCCGAGTTTAATGAAAAACTGTTTTTT. Protein product: CASSSEFNEKLFF.

V gene TRBV29-1 combines with J gene TRBJ2-1; TRBD2 matches at 10 bases. In germline, CDR1 is SQVTM, CDR2 ANQGSEA. The CDR3 is 18 amino acids. After removal of 4 bases from V and 1 base from J, the junction contained 13 bases not matched to a gene. CDR3 bases: TGCAGCGTTGTGGTAACGACTAGCGGGTCGATATCCTACAATGAGCAGTTCTTC. Its protein product is CSVVVTTSGSISYNEQFF.

The J gene is TRBJ2-2, the V gene TRBV27; 8 positions match TRBD1. This CDR3 contains 13 residues. The germline CDR1 and CDR2 sequences are MNHEY and SMNVEV (reference sequence). After removal of 8 bases from V and 5 bases from J, the junction contained 4 bases not matched to a gene. The CDR3 region has the DNA TGTGCCAGCCAGGGGGCGGGGACCGGGGAGCTGTTTTTT. As protein: CASQGAGTGELFF.

The CDR3 nucleotides read TGTGCTAGCTCCTCGACAGGGGTGTCTGAAGCTTTCTTT. Its protein product is CASSSTGVSEAFF. The chain recombines TRBV12-3 or TRBV12-4 with TRBJ1-1; 8 bases are shared with TRBD1. The CDR3 runs to 13 residues.

This chain joins TRBV5-4 and TRBJ2-5; TRBD2 agrees at 7 bases. The germline V gene has CDR1 SGHNT and CDR2 YYREEE (reference sequence). Trimming cost V 0 bases and J 4 bases; bases outside gene matches: 9. The CDR3 has 16 amino acids. CDR3 sequence (DNA): TGTGCCAGCAGCTTGGTTTCGGCGGGAGTTGTAGAGACCCAGTACTTC. Translating gives CASSLVSAGVVETQYF.

The chain combines TRBV5-5 with TRBJ1-6, with 8 bases identical to TRBD1. The germline gives CDR1 SGHKS, CDR2 YYEKEE (reference sequence). The CDR3 is 15 amino acids. V trimming: 0 bases; J trimming: 7 bases; junction bases outside the gene matches: 3. CDR3 residues: CASSLGDRYNSPLHF. Here the CDR3 DNA reads TGTGCCAGCAGCTTGGGGGACAGGTACAATTCACCCCTCCACTTT.

The chain combines TRBV7-8 with TRBJ2-7, with D possibly being TRBD1 (5 bases). V lost 5 bases to trimming and J lost 7 bases, with 15 bases between them. This CDR3 is built from 13 residues. Germline CDR1 SGHVS, CDR2 FQNEAQ. CDR3 sequence reads: CASSRDSQGEQYF. As DNA, the CDR3 is TGTGCCAGCAGCCGCGACAGTCAAGGGGAGCAGTACTTC.

The chain is built from TRBV10-3 and TRBJ2-2; weak D call: TRBD1 (6 bases). The germline V gene has CDR1 ENHRY and CDR2 SYGVKD. The ends were cut back, 4 bases at V and 3 bases at J, with 12 bases in the middle. The CDR3 is made up of 15 amino acids. As DNA, the CDR3 is TGTGCCATCAGTGCAATGGACAGCGACACCGGGGAGCTGTTTTTT. Its protein is CAISAMDSDTGELFF.

The chain recombines TRBV6-6 with TRBJ1-6, with 9 bases that match TRBD1. Germline CDR1 is MNHNY and CDR2 is SVGAGI (reference sequence). The CDR3 runs 14 residues. V trimming: 6 bases; J trimming: 7 bases; junction bases outside the gene matches: 4. The CDR3 DNA sequence: TGTGCCAGCAGGGCCGGGACAGGGAATTCACCCCTCCACTTT. Its protein product is CASRAGTGNSPLHF.

The chain joins TRBV6-5 to TRBJ2-1; D gene uncertain. The V gene lost 0 bases and the J gene lost 4 bases, with 7 bases spanning the gap. The germline CDR1 and CDR2 sequences are MNHEY and SVGAGI. The CDR3 covers 14 residues. The CDR3, as DNA: TGTGCCAGCAGTTACTCGTCCGGGTACAATGAGCAGTTCTTC. This encodes CASSYSSGYNEQFF.

The chain combines TRBV18 with TRBJ1-1; 8 nucleotides agree with TRBD1. CDR3 length equals 20 residues. Germline CDR1 reads KGHSH; CDR2 reads LQKENI. J was trimmed by 7 bases and V by 3 bases; bases with no gene match: 25. Here the CDR3 reads CASSPSSPQVAGGRVGEAFF. CDR3 bases: TGTGCCAGCTCACCTTCGTCTCCCCAGGTCGCAGGGGGCAGGGTGGGTGAAGCTTTCTTT.

CDR3 in amino acids: CSVEETATGELFF. CDR3 nucleotide sequence: TGCAGCGTTGAGGAGACTGCCACCGGGGAGCTGTTTTTT. The V call is TRBV29-1, the J call TRBJ2-2; no clear D. CDR1 SQVTM and CDR2 ANQGSEA come from the germline V gene. Trimming took off 3 bases at V and 4 bases at J, with 9 bases between the two ends. The CDR3 extends over 13 amino acids.

The J gene is TRBJ1-1, the V gene TRBV9; D is uncertain. Looked up from germline, CDR1 is SGDLS and CDR2 is YYNGEE. This CDR3 has 15 residues. V lost 0 bases to trimming and J lost 6 bases, with 15 bases between them. The CDR3 protein is CASSVAWQMPPEAFF. The DNA of the CDR3 is TGTGCCAGCAGCGTAGCATGGCAAATGCCCCCTGAAGCTTTCTTT.

This chain connects TRBV19 to TRBJ2-2; TRBD1 matches 9 bases. CDR1 LNHDA and CDR2 SQIVND come from the germline V gene (reference sequence). The CDR3 sequence is 17 residues long. V lost 7 bases to trimming and J lost 4 bases; unmatched junction nucleotides: 13. CDR3 in DNA: TGTGCCAGTACCCTCCTACAGGGGGCCTATAGCACCGGGGAGCTGTTTTTT. Protein product: CASTLLQGAYSTGELFF.

The chain employs TRBV7-2 and TRBJ1-5; D uncertain. This CDR3 has 13 residues. The germline CDR1 and CDR2 sequences are SGHTA and FQGNSA. Trimming stripped 6 bases from V and 4 bases from J, with 10 bases between. CDR3 sequence: CASSTHSNQPQHF. The CDR3 DNA sequence: TGTGCCAGCAGTACACACAGTAATCAGCCCCAGCATTTT.

This clone was observed a single time. J is TRBJ2-7 and V is TRBV19, with 7 bases matching TRBD2. Germline loops: CDR1 LNHDA, CDR2 SQIVND (reference sequence). V lost 6 bases and J lost 2; bases outside the gene matches: 19. This CDR3 spans 18 amino acids. Written as DNA, the CDR3 is TGTGCCAGTAGCACCTACCCAGGTATGTACGGGGGGACCTACGAGCAGTACTTC. Translating gives CASSTYPGMYGGTYEQYF.

The chain couples TRBV6-1 to TRBJ1-4; D unclear. Trimming pared 3 bases from V and 3 bases from J, leaving 5 bases between. Germline assignment: CDR1 MNHNS and CDR2 SASEGT. This CDR3 region has 13 residues. This CDR3 is CASSEVANEKLFF. In DNA form, the CDR3 reads TGTGCCAGCAGTGAGGTAGCTAATGAAAAACTGTTTTTT.

This clone appeared a single time. V usage is TRBV7-6 and J usage is TRBJ2-1; TRBD2 matches at 14 bases. The V segment lost 5 bases and the J segment 0 bases; nucleotides outside the gene matches: 9. In germline, CDR1 is SGHVS, CDR2 FNYEAQ. The CDR3 is 19 residues long. Here the CDR3 reads CASSPGSTSGGASYNEQFF. CDR3 bases: TGTGCCAGCAGCCCGGGGTCGACTAGCGGGGGGGCCTCCTACAATGAGCAGTTCTTC. The full variable domain, with the rest looked up from reference TRBV7-6 and TRBJ2-1, is GAGVSQSPRYKVTKRGQDVALRCDPISGHVSLYWYRQALGQGPEFLTYFNYEAQQDKSGLPNDRFSAERPEGSISTLTIQRTEQRDSAMYRCASSPGSTSGGASYNEQFFGPGTRLTVL.

The J gene is TRBJ2-1, the V gene TRBV5-1; 7 nucleotides line up with TRBD1. The CDR3 extends over 16 amino acids. The germline gives CDR1 SGHRS, CDR2 YFSETQ. Unmatched junction bases numbered 5, after V lost 2 bases and J lost 0 bases. CDR3 in amino acids: CASSFLPGGSYNEQFF. The DNA of the CDR3 is TGCGCCAGCAGCTTCCTGCCAGGGGGCTCCTACAATGAGCAGTTCTTC.

The chain links TRBV19 to TRBJ2-1; TRBD1 might be the D (6 bases). V was clipped by 7 bases and J by 0 bases, with 13 bases between them. Per germline, CDR1 LNHDA and CDR2 SQIVND (reference sequence). This CDR3 spans 15 amino acids. CDR3 amino acids: CASTGGGSSYNEQFF. For the CDR3, the DNA is TGTGCCAGTACTGGGGGCGGAAGCTCCTACAATGAGCAGTTCTTC. The complete variable domain, with remaining parts taken from reference TRBV19 and TRBJ2-1, reads DGGITQSPKYLFRKEGQNVTLSCEQNLNHDAMYWYRQDPGQGLRLIYYSQIVNDFQKGDIAEGYSVSREKKESFPLTVTSAQKNPTAFYLCASTGGGSSYNEQFFGPGTRLTVL.

This clone was seen a single time. In nucleotides, the CDR3 is TGTGCCACCAGCGTAAGACAGGGCCGGAACACTGAAGCTTTCTTT. Translation gives CATSVRQGRNTEAFF. This chain uses TRBV15 with TRBJ1-1; 7 bases are a match to TRBD1. The CDR3 sequence is 15 residues long. In germline, CDR1 is LNHNV, CDR2 YYDKDF (reference sequence). V lost 5 bases and J lost 1; bases outside the gene matches: 7.

J is TRBJ1-5 and V is TRBV30; D remains unclear. Per germline, CDR1 GTSNPN and CDR2 SVGIG (reference sequence). Trimming pared 4 bases from V and 7 bases from J, leaving 14 bases between. The length of the CDR3 is 13 residues. DNA for the CDR3: TGTGCCTGGAATCCCAGCGGTGGCCAGCCCCAGCATTTT. Amino acids: CAWNPSGGQPQHF. Filled out from reference TRBV30 and TRBJ1-5, the complete variable domain reads SQTIHQWPATLVQPVGSPLSLECTVEGTSNPNLYWYRQAAGRGLQLLFYSVGIGQISSEVPQNLSASRPQDRQFILSSKKLLLSDSGFYLCAWNPSGGQPQHFGDGTRLSIL.